This T cell receptor (beta chain) is from a study of CD4 T cells in relation to SARS-CoV-2 and coronaviruses (dated by TCRdb to about 2021). Study-wide context: In the ViraFEST assay, PBMCs were grown with antigen for 10 days, and TCR beta CDR3s were then sequenced to identify antigen-specific clonal expansions. Across all 12 patients in the convalescent cohort, the median age was about 35 years, with a range of roughly 20 to 80 years. The approximately 12 convalescent patients included 8 males and 4 females; two subjects were Hispanic. Patient-derived lymphoblastoid cell lines were used to map the HLA restriction of shared crossreactive spike epitopes. The study assessed, at the TCR clonotype level, memory CD4+ T cell crossreactivity between SARS-CoV-2 and common cold coronavirus spike proteins. The Adaptive Biotechnologies TCR-sequencing kit was used to sequence samples from a few pre-COVID donors and the naive versus memory experiments, while other data came from Illumina-based sequencing. A different TCR-beta assay, based on Illumina, was used to sequence expansion assays from other donors in the study. Results the study describes overall, beyond this receptor: Crossreactive clones showed significantly weaker SARS-CoV-2-driven expansion than monoreactive clones, consistent with antigenic imprinting. Small numbers of patients and of tested TCRs limited the study. Memory CD4+ clonotypes crossrecognizing SARS-CoV-2 and at least one common cold coronavirus spike were found in approximately 60% of donors. Because the crossreactivity analysis focused on spike protein, crossreactivity against other viral proteins was not assessed. Sequencing of naive versus memory cells indicated that the assay detects memory recall responses, not primary responses primed during culture. Because no donor provided both pre-pandemic and post-infection samples, tracing the source of pre-existing responses was limited.

CEF-cultured naive and memory CD4+ T cell DNA received survey-level immunoSEQ TCR-beta sequencing. For the original study's pipeline: Preprocessing removed nonproductive sequences and CDR3s not starting with C, not ending with F or W, or shorter than 7 amino acids. The MANAFEST web app identified antigen-specific clonotypes based on expansion compared with the reference and other culture wells. A clone counted as positive if significantly expanded in 2 of 3 replicate wells versus the reference culture at FDR below 0.05. To be called positive, a clone also had to show significant expansion compared with every other tandem well and an odds ratio greater than 5. Cultured and uncultured naive and memory CD4+ repertoires were searched for previously identified spike- and CEF-reactive CDR3s. After three terminal residues were trimmed from each end, CDR3 homology was quantified as pairwise Levenshtein distance using the stringdist R package. Drawn from immuneACCESS, this table holds only the in-frame rearrangements with V and J called that TCRdb kept. Clones are partly lost; checked studies trace under half to an unresolved V gene and leave the rest unexplained. The V and J calls and the clone size are those of that table, but D and trimming were determined from the DNA. For this sample the table gives just over 35,000 clones, of which roughly 83% were detected only once. Approximately 7% of the sample is held by the ten biggest clonotypes.

The CDR3, from cysteine to phenylalanine, totals 15 residues. CDR3 DNA is the only sequence kept; it has 45 bases, read in frame from the first base. After removal of 4 bases from V and 5 bases from J, the junction retains 10 bases not matched to a gene. The germline V gene encodes CDR1 SGHTS and CDR2 YDEGEE. To separate naive from memory CD4+ T cells, cryopreserved PBMCs first underwent CD4 enrichment and then EasySep naive CD4+ T cell enrichment. For around 9 days, sorted naive or memory CD4+ T cells (over 9 x 10^4) were cultured at a 1:1 ratio with T cell-depleted PBMCs and CEF peptides. Each peptide culture condition was generally run in triplicate replicate wells. PBMCs were isolated from leukapheresis product or whole blood by Ficoll-Paque PLUS gradient centrifugation. PBMCs were either used fresh in the expansion assay or cryopreserved at -140 degrees C. The QIAamp Micro DNA Kit was used to extract genomic DNA from the CD4+ T cells.

As for this clone: The specificity of this receptor is unknown. The sample holds no much larger clone one base away, and base qualities are not on file.

The chain joins TRBV5-8 to TRBJ2-5, and TRBD2 matches 8 of the central bases. This sequence originates from an adult with COVID-19. What was sequenced was naive CD4+ T cells from PBMCs, cultured in vitro. The sample's cell subset or site label is to be understood as: naive CD4+ T cells isolated by negative enrichment. For the CDR3, the sequence is CASSLTSALWETQYF. At the DNA level, the sequence is TGTGCCAGCAGCCTGACTAGCGCCCTGTGGGAGACCCAGTACTTC.